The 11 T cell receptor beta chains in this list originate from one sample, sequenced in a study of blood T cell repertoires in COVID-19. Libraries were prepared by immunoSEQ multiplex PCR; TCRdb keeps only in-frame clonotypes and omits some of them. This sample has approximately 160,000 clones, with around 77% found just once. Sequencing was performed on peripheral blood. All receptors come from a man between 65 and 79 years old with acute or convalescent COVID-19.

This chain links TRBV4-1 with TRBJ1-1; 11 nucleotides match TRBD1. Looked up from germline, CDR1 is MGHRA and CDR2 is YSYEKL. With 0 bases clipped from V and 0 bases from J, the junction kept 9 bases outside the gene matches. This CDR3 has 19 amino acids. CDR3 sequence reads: CASSQEEGGTGGVNTEAFF. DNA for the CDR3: TGCGCCAGCAGCCAAGAGGAAGGTGGGACAGGGGGGGTGAACACTGAAGCTTTCTTT.

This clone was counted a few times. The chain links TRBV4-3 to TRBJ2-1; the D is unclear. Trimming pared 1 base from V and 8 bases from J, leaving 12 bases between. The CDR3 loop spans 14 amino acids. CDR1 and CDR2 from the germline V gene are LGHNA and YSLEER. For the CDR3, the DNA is TGCGCCAGCAGCCAAGGGGCCCGTCTGGATGAGCAGTTCTTC. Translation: CASSQGARLDEQFF.

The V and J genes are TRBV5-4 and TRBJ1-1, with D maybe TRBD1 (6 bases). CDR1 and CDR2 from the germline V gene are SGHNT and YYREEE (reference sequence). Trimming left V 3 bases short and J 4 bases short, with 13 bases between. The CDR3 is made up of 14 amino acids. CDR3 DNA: TGTGCCAGCAGCTACCCGGGGGGCCGCACTGAAGCTTTCTTT. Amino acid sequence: CASSYPGGRTEAFF.

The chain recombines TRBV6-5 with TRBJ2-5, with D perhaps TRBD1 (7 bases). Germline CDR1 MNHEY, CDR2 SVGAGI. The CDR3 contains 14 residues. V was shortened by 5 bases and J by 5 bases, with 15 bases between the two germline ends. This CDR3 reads CASSIRGVVETQYF. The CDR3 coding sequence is TGTGCCAGCAGTATCAGGGGGGTGGTGGAGACCCAGTACTTC.

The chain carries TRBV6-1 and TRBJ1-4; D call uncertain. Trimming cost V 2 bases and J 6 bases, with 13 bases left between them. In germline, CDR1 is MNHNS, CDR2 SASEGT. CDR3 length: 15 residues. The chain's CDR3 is CASSEIRGRDEKLFF. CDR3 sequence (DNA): TGTGCCAGCAGTGAAATCCGGGGTCGGGATGAAAAACTGTTTTTT.

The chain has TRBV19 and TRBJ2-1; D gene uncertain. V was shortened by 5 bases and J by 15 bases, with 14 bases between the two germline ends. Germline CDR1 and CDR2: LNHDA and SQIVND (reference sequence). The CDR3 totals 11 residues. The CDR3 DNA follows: TGTGCCAGTAGTTATCTCCTCTTTTGGTTCTTC. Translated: CASSYLLFWFF.

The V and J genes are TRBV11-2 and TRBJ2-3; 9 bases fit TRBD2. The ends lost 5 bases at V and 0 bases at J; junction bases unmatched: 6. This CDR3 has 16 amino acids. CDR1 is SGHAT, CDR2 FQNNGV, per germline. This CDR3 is CASSATTSGSTDTQYF. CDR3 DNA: TGTGCCAGCAGCGCCACTACTAGCGGGAGCACAGATACGCAGTATTTT. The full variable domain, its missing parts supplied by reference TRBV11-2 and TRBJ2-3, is EAGVAQSPRYKIIEKRQSVAFWCNPISGHATLYWYQQILGQGPKLLIQFQNNGVVDDSQLPKDRFSAERLKGVDSTLKIQPAKLEDSAVYLCASSATTSGSTDTQYFGPGTRLTVL.

DNA for the CDR3: TGTGCCAGCAGTCACACAACAGGTCCCACAGCCTACGAGCAGTACTTC. Its translation is CASSHTTGPTAYEQYF. This chain joins TRBV28 and TRBJ2-7, with D perhaps TRBD1 (5 bases). This CDR3 spans 16 amino acids. Trimming left V 5 bases short and J 2 bases short, with 19 bases between. CDR1 is MDHEN, CDR2 SYDVKM, per germline. The full variable domain, in which reference TRBV28 and TRBJ2-7 provide the parts outside the CDR3, is DVKVTQSSRYLVKRTGEKVFLECVQDMDHENMFWYRQDPGLGLRLIYFSYDVKMKEKGDIPEGYSVSREKKERFSLILESASTNQTSMYLCASSHTTGPTAYEQYFGPGTRLTVT.

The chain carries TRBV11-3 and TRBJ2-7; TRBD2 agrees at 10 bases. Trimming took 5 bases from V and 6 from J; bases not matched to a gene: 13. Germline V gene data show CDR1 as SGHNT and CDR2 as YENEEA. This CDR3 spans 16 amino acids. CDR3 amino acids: CASSSPASGRLSEQYF. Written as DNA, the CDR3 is TGTGCCAGCAGCAGCCCGGCTAGCGGGAGATTGAGCGAGCAGTACTTC.

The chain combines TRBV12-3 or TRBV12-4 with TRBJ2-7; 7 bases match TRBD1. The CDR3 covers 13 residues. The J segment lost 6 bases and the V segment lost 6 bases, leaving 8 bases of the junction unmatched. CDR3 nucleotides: TGTGCCAGCAGAAGACAGGGATCTATCGAGCAGTACTTC. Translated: CASRRQGSIEQYF.

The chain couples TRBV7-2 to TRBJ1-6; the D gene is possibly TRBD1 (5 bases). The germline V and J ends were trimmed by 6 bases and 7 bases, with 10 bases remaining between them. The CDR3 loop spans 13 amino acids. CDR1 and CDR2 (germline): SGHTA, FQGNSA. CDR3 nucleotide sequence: TGTGCCAGCAGTGACAGACCCAATTCACCCCTCCACTTT. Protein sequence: CASSDRPNSPLHF.